This TCR beta chain was found in a study of cytomegalovirus exposure and HLA in healthy donors. PCR used 60 Vbeta primers and 13 Jbeta primers. The table came from immunoSEQ multiplex PCR; TCRdb's copy has only in-frame clones and leaves some out. The table lists approximately 220,000 clones, less than 85% of them singletons. This clone was detected once. CDR1 and CDR2 from the germline V gene are SGHNT and YYREEE (reference sequence). With 0 bases removed from V and 3 bases from J, the gap between germline ends came to 13 bases. The CDR3 length is 15 residues. The sample consisted of PBMCs. V is TRBV5-4 and J is TRBJ2-7; the D is unclear. This TCR was sampled from a man younger than 35 in good health and CMV-seronegative. CDR3: CASSLGGQRNYEQYF. For the CDR3, the DNA is TGTGCCAGCAGCTTGGGTGGCCAGCGAAACTACGAGCAGTACTTC.